Listed here is a single TCR beta chain. No antigen is known for it. Per-nucleotide qualities are absent, and no much larger clonotype sits a single base away. The library was generated by 5' RACE. Instrument used: NextSeq 500. The TCR library protocol attached unique molecular identifiers to individual cDNA molecules to correct for sequencing error and PCR bias. Both TCR alpha and beta chains were sequenced, and tight co-correlation was observed between alpha and beta sequence abundances in each sample. Processing in the source paper ran as follows. Decombinator V4 was used to annotate the V gene, J gene and CDR3 of the TCR sequences. TCRs were defined as expanded if a significant change between any two time points was detected under a Poisson model with p below 0.0001. TCR abundances were normalised to the total number of TCRs sequenced per sample and were expressed as counts per million. MAIT TCRs were defined by TRAV1-2 paired with TRAJ12, TRAJ20 or TRAJ33, and iNKT TCRs by TRAV10 paired with TRAJ18. VDJdb, accessed 1 November 2021, was searched for CMV, EBV and SARS-CoV-2 annotated TCRs, excluding TCRs annotated for multiple antigens. TCRdb handled the public reads itself, with Q25 trimming in fastp and clone calling in MiXCR, and kept productive beta chains. For every CDR3 protein sequence, its rows merge into one entry that carries the most common genes and DNA. These V and J calls are TCRdb output, not the study's own analysis. The sample table contains about 58,000 distinct CDR3 sequences; only one count was recorded for approximately 12% of them. The ten largest clones capture 9.5% to 10% of the sample.

This sample was included in a study of early T cells in non-severe SARS-CoV-2 infection (dated by TCRdb to about 2021). Broadly, across the study: Because TCR sequencing was done on bulk RNA from unsorted whole blood, the alpha and beta chains could not be paired. The paper's findings and limits, for the study overall: VDJdb matching was skewed toward anti-spike CD8 responses and likely underestimated virus-specific expansions by missing private and CD4 specificities.

The cysteine opens and the phenylalanine closes a CDR3 of 17 amino acids. Just the 51-base CDR3 DNA is kept, in frame starting at base 1. Cut back by 1 base and 5 bases, the V and J ends lie 20 bases apart. The germline V gene yields SGHNT for CDR1 and YENEEA for CDR2. This was a case-control study nested in a cohort of healthcare workers in London, UK, who had nasopharyngeal swab PCR tests and blood samples taken every week. Between 23 and 31 March 2020, the week of the UK lockdown, healthcare workers were enrolled and then followed up weekly for as long as 16 weeks. The chain is made from TRBV11-3 and TRBJ1-2; the D gene is perhaps TRBD1, from 6 matching bases. The receptor comes from an adult who was a healthcare worker with PCR-confirmed SARS-CoV-2 infection or an uninfected control (not recorded which). The sample comprised whole blood. In nucleotide form, the sequence is TGTGCCAGCAGCTTAGCCCCGGACAGACCCTTAAGTTATGGCTACACCTTC. The resulting protein is CASSLAPDRPLSYGYTF.